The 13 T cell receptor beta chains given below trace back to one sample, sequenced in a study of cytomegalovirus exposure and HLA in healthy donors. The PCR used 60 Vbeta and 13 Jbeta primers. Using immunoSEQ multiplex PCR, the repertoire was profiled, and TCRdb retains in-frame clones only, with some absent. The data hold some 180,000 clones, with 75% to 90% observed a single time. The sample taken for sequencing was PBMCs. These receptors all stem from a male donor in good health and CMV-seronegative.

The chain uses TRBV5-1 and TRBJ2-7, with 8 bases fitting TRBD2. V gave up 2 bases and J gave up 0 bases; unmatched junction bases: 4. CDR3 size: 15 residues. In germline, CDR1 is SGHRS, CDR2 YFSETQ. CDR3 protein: CASSFTSGSSYEQYF. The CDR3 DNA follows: TGCGCCAGCAGCTTCACTAGCGGCAGCTCCTACGAGCAGTACTTC.

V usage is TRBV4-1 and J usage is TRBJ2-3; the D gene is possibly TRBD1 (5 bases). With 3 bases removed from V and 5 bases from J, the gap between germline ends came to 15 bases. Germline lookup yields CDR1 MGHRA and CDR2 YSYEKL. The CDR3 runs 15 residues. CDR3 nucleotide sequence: TGCGCCAGCAGCCACCCTAAAGGGGTTGGAGATACGCAGTATTTT. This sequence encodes CASSHPKGVGDTQYF.

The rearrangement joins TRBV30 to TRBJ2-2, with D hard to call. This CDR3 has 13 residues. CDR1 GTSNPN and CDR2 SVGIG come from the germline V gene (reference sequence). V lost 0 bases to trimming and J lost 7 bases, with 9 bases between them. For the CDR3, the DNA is TGTGCCTGGAGTGTATTAAATGTCGGGGAGCTGTTTTTT. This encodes CAWSVLNVGELFF.

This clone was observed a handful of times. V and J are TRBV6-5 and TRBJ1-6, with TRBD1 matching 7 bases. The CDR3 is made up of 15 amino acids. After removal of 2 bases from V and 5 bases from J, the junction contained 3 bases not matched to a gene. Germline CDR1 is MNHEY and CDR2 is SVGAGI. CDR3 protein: CASSYDRANNSPLHF. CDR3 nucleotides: TGTGCCAGCAGTTACGACAGGGCTAATAATTCACCCCTCCACTTT.

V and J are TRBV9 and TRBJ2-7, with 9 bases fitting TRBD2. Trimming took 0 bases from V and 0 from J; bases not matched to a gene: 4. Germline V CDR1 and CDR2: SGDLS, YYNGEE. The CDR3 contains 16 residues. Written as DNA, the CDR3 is TGTGCCAGCAGCGTAGGATCTAGCGGGGCCTCCTACGAGCAGTACTTC. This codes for CASSVGSSGASYEQYF.

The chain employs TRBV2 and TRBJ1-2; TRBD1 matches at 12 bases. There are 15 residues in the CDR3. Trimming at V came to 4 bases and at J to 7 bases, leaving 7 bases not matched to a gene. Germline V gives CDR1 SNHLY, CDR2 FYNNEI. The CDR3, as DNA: TGTGCCAGCAGTGGGACCGGGACAGGGGGCTTTGGCTACACCTTC. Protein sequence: CASSGTGTGGFGYTF.

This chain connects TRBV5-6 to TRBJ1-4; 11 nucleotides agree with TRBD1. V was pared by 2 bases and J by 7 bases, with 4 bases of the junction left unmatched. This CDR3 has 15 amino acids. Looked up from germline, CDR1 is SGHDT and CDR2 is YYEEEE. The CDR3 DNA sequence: TGTGCCAGCAGCTTACCGGGACAGGGGGTTGAAAAACTGTTTTTT. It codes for CASSLPGQGVEKLFF.

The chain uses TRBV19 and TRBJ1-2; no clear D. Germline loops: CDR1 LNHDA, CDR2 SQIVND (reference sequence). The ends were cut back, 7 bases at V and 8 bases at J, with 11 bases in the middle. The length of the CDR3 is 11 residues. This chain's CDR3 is CASTGVRGYTF. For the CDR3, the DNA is TGTGCCAGTACCGGGGTGCGAGGCTACACCTTC.

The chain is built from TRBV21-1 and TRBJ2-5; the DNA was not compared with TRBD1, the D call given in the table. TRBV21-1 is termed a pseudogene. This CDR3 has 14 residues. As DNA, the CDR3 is TGTGCCAGCAGCCCCAGGGGGAACCAAGAGACCCAGTACTTC. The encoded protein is CASSPRGNQETQYF.

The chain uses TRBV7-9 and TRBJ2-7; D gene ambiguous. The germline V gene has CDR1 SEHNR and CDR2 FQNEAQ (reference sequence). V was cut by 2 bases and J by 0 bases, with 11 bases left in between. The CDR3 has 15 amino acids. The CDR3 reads CASSLYTENSYEQYF. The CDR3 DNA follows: TGTGCCAGCAGCTTATATACGGAGAACTCCTACGAGCAGTACTTC. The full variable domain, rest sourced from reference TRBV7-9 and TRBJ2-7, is DTGVSQNPRHKITKRGQNVTFRCDPISEHNRLYWYRQTLGQGPEFLTYFQNEAQLEKSRLLSDRFSAERPKGSFSTLEIQRTEQGDSAMYLCASSLYTENSYEQYFGPGTRLTVT.

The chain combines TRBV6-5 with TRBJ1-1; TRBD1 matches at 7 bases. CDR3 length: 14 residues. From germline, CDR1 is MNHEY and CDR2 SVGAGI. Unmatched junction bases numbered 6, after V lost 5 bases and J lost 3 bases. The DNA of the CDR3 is TGTGCCAGCAGTCAACGACAGGGCCACACTGAAGCTTTCTTT. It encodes CASSQRQGHTEAFF.

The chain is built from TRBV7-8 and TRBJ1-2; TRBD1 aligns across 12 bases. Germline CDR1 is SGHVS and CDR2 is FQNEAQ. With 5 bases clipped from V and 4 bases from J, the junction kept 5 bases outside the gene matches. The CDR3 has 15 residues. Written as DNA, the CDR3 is TGTGCCAGCAGCATGGGACAGGGGGCTCGCTATGGCTACACCTTC. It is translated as CASSMGQGARYGYTF. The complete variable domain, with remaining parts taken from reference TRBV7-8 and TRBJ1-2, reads GAGVSQSPRYKVAKRGQDVALRCDPISGHVSLFWYQQALGQGPEFLTYFQNEAQLDKSGLPSDRFFAERPEGSVSTLKIQRTQQEDSAVYLCASSMGQGARYGYTFGSGTRLTVV.

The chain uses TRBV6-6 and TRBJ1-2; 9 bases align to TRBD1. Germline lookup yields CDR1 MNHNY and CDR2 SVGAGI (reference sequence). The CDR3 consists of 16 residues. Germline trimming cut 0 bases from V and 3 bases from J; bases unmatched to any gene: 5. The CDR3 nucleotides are TGTGCCAGCAGTTACTCGGGGACAGGGCGAGACTATGGCTACACCTTC. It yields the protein CASSYSGTGRDYGYTF.